This T cell receptor (beta chain) derives from a study of T cell repertoires in cytomegalovirus infection (dated by TCRdb to about 2019). A note on the overall study: The HLA type of each donor mattered for the analysis, because public TCR beta signatures pointed to carriage of CMV infection along with the matching HLA type.

This sample was sequenced with an Illumina HiSeq 1500. The public sequencing data were trimmed at Q25 with fastp and processed into clonotypes with MiXCR by TCRdb, which kept only in-frame beta chains. Duplicate CDR3 protein sequences are folded into a single record with the most common DNA and genes. Within this sample are over 150,000 distinct CDR3 sequences, with 14% of them counted one time only. The ten largest account for roughly 27% of the sample. Findings and caveats that apply to the study as a whole: The ex vivo response was dominated by HLA-C-restricted CMV-specific TCR beta clonotypes, which also provided the single most frequent clonotype in two of eight donors. In both this cohort and an independent cohort of 350 or so donors, the cumulative frequency of public TCR beta family members distinguished carriers of CMV infection plus the relevant HLA type.

The CDR3 runs 16 residues from the cysteine to the phenylalanine. Of all the DNA, just the CDR3 is kept, 48 bases in frame from base 1. V has 7 bases trimmed and J has 5 bases trimmed; junction bases matching no gene number 7. CDR1 and CDR2 were assigned from the germline V gene as MDHEN and SYDVKM. This clonotype has a count of ten or more. The antigen this receptor binds is unknown. No per-base quality is available; no much larger clone lies one base away. This clonotype was obtained from a human donor in good health (CMV status not recorded). Some clones in this sample may be carry-over from other donors' samples. The chain couples TRBV28 to TRBJ2-2; TRBD2 lines up with 13 middle nucleotides. Sequences were obtained from PBMCs. The DNA sequence is TGTGCCAGCACTTCCACTAGCGGGAGGGGTACCGGGGAGCTGTTTTTT. It translates as CASTSTSGRGTGELFF. The full variable domain, with segments outside the CDR3 supplied by the reference TRBV28 and TRBJ2-2 proteins, appears as DVKVTQSSRYLVKRTGEKVFLECVQDMDHENMFWYRQDPGLGLRLIYFSYDVKMKEKGDIPEGYSVSREKKERFSLILESASTNQTSMYLCASTSTSGRGTGELFFGEGSRLTVL.